The TCR beta chain under discussion was sequenced for a study of blood T cell repertoires in COVID-19. Trimming left V 0 bases short and J 4 bases short, with 14 bases between. The CDR3 covers 16 residues. Germline-derived CDR1 and CDR2 are SGHRS and YFSETQ. Data came from immunoSEQ multiplex PCR; TCRdb stores just in-frame clones and leaves some out. This sample has 150,000 or so clones, with roughly 80% found just once. The chain links TRBV5-1 to TRBJ1-3, with D perhaps TRBD1 (6 bases). This receptor was obtained from a woman aged 60-75 years with acute or convalescent COVID-19. The sample comprised peripheral blood. The CDR3 sequence is CASSLAQQGAGNTIYF. CDR3 in DNA: TGCGCCAGCAGCTTGGCACAACAGGGAGCCGGAAACACCATATATTTT.